A selection of T cell receptor beta chains follows, all from one sample in a study of T cell repertoires in cytomegalovirus infection. These receptors' targets are unknown. TCRdb reprocessed the reads via MiXCR and lists one record per CDR3 protein. The sample yields about 740,000 distinct CDR3 sequences, around 30% seen once. The sequencing here drew on cultured PBMCs, taken from culture after CMV antigen stimulation. The receptors stem from a human donor in good health (CMV status not recorded). Some clones in this sample may be carry-over from other donors' samples. The CDR3 runs from the conserved cysteine through the conserved F or W. The D gene is left open where the match is weak. The size field is filled for only some rows; it gives once, few, many or a size class.

TRBD1	TRBV11-1	TRBJ1-1	few	CASSSRQGSEAFF	TGTGCCAGCAGCTCCAGACAGGGGTCTGAAGCTTTCTTT
TRBD1	TRBV20-1	TRBJ1-5	-	CSARDRTGIQPQHF	TGCAGTGCTAGAGATCGGACAGGGATCCAGCCCCAGCATTTT
-	TRBV3-1	TRBJ1-2	-	CASSQPGPGGGYTF	TGTGCCAGCAGCCAACCGGGGCCGGGGGGCGGCTACACCTTC
TRBD1	TRBV7-2	TRBJ1-2	many	CASSPSRGARYGYTF	TGTGCCAGCAGCCCCAGCAGGGGGGCCCGGTATGGCTACACCTTC
-	TRBV7-2	TRBJ2-1	-	CASSFVADNEQFF	TGTGCCAGCAGCTTTGTGGCCGACAATGAGCAGTTCTTC
TRBD1	TRBV5-1	TRBJ2-5	-	CASRSRDRETQYF	TGCGCCAGCCGAAGCCGGGACAGAGAGACCCAGTACTTC
-	TRBV11-3	TRBJ2-2	-	CASSPHWGTNTGELFF	TGTGCCAGCAGCCCCCATTGGGGCACCAACACCGGGGAGCTGTTTTTT
TRBD2	TRBV6-2/TRBV6-3	TRBJ2-1	-	CASSLWTSGSGLYNEQFF	TGTGCCAGCAGTCTGTGGACTAGCGGGAGTGGGCTCTACAATGAGCAGTTCTTC
-	TRBV9	TRBJ2-2	-	CASSVADTGELFF	TGTGCCAGCAGCGTAGCCGACACCGGGGAGCTGTTTTTT
TRBD2	TRBV5-5	TRBJ2-1	-	CASSEGGAQDEQFF	TGTGCCAGCAGTGAGGGAGGGGCACAGGATGAGCAGTTCTTC
TRBD2	TRBV7-2	TRBJ2-2	many	CASMGWMGGTGELFF	TGTGCCAGCATGGGGTGGATGGGAGGGACCGGGGAGCTGTTTTTT
TRBD2	TRBV28	TRBJ2-1	few	CASSPFRRASGGYNEQFF	TGTGCCAGCAGTCCCTTTCGGAGGGCTAGCGGGGGATACAATGAGCAGTTCTTC
-	TRBV5-1	TRBJ1-2	-	CASSLEGYGAYGYTF	TGCGCCAGCAGCTTGGAGGGGTATGGGGCCTATGGCTACACCTTC
-	TRBV5-1	TRBJ2-7	-	CASSKSGGGYEQYF	TGCGCCAGCAGTAAATCAGGGGGAGGTTACGAGCAGTACTTC
-	TRBV7-8	TRBJ2-7	many	CASSLAGGATYEQYF	TGTGCCAGCAGCTTAGCGGGCGGAGCTACCTACGAGCAGTACTTC